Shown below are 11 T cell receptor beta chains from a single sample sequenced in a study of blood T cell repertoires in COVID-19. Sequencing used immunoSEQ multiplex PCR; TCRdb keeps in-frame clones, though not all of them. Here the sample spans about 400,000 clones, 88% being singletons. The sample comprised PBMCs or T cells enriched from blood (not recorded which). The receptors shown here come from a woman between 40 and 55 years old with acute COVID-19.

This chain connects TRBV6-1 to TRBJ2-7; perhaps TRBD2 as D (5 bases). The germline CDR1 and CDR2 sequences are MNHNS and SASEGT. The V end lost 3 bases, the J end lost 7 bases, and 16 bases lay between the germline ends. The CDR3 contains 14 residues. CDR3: CASSEGSATGEQYF. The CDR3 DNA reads TGTGCCAGCAGTGAGGGGAGCGCCACGGGGGAGCAGTACTTC.

The CDR3 nucleotides read TGTGCCAGCAGTTCGTGGAGTGGCTACACCTTC. It yields the protein CASSSWSGYTF. The chain uses TRBV28 and TRBJ1-2; D is undetermined. Germline V lookup: CDR1 MDHEN, CDR2 SYDVKM. The V end lost 4 bases, the J end lost 7 bases, and 7 bases lay between the germline ends. CDR3 length equals 11 residues.

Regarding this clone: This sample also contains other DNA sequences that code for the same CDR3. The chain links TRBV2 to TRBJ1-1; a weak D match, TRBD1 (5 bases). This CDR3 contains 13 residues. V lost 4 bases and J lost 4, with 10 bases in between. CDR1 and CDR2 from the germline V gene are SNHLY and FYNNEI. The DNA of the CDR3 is TGTGCCAGCAGTGGGCAGGGTGGCACTGAAGCTTTCTTT. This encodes CASSGQGGTEAFF. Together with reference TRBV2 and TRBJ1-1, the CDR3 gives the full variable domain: EPEVTQTPSHQVTQMGQEVILRCVPISNHLYFYWYRQILGQKVEFLVSFYNNEISEKSEIFDDQFSVERPDGSNFTLKIRSTKLEDSAMYFCASSGQGGTEAFFGQGTRLTVV.

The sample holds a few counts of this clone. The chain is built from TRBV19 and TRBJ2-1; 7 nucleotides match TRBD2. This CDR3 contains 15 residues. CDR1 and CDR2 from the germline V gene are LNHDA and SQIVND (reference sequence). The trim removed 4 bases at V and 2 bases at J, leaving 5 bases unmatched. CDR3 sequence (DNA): TGTGCCAGTAGTACCGGACTAGTTGCCTACAATGAGCAGTTCTTC. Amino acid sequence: CASSTGLVAYNEQFF.

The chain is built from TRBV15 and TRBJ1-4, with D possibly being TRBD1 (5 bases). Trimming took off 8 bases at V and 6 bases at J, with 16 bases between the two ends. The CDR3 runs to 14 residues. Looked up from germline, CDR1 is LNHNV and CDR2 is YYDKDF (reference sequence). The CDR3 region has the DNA TGTGCCACCGGCCCAGGGAGGGGTGATGAAAAACTGTTTTTT. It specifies CATGPGRGDEKLFF. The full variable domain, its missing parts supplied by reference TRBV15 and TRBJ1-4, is DAMVIQNPRYQVTQFGKPVTLSCSQTLNHNVMYWYQQKSSQAPKLLFHYYDKDFNNEADTPDNFQSRRPNTSFCFLDIRSPGLGDTAMYLCATGPGRGDEKLFFGSGTQLSVL.

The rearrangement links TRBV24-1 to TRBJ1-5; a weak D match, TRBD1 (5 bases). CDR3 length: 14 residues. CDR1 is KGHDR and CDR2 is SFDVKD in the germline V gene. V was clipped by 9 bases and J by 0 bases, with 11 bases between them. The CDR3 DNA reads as TGTGCCACCCATGACAGTTATAGCAATCAGCCCCAGCATTTT. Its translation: CATHDSYSNQPQHF.

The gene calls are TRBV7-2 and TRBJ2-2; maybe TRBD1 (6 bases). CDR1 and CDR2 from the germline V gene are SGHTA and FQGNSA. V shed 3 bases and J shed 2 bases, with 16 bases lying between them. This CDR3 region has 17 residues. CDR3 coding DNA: TGTGCCAGCAGCTTGCGACCCGGGACACTAAACACCGGGGAGCTGTTTTTT. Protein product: CASSLRPGTLNTGELFF.

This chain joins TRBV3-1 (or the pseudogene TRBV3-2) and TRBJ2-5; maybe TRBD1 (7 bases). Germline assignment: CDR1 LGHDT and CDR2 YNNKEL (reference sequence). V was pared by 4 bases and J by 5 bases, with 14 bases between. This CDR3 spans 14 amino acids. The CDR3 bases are TGTGCCAGCAGCCTACAGACAGGGAGGGAGACCCAGTACTTC. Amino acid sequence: CASSLQTGRETQYF.

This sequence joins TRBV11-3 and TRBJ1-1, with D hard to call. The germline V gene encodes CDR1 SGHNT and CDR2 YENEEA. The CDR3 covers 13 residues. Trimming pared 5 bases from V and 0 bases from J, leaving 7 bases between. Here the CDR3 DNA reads TGTGCCAGCAGCCCCAACATGAACACTGAAGCTTTCTTT. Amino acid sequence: CASSPNMNTEAFF.

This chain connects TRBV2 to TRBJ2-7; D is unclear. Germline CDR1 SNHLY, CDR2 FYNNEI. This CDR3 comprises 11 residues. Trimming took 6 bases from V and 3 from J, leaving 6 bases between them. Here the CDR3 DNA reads TGTGCCAGCAGCAGTAACTACGAGCAGTACTTC. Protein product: CASSSNYEQYF.

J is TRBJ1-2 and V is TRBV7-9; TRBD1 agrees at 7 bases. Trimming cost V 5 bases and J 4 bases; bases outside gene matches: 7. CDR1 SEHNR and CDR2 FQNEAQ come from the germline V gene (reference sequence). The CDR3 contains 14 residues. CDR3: CASSPEDRAYGYTF. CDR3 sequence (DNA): TGTGCCAGCAGCCCAGAAGACAGGGCCTATGGCTACACCTTC.